This T cell receptor beta chain comes out of a study of blood T cells in healthy people across ages. The second PCR ran roughly 6 to 11 cycles with a sample-barcoded 5' primer and J-beta primers. TCRdb reprocessed the 5' RACE reads via MiXCR and lists one record per CDR3 protein. The table shows roughly 1,500,000 distinct CDR3 sequences, with 40% to 50% occurring only once. This TCR was sampled from a woman in her late teens or twenties in good health. The material sequenced was blood.

CDR3 protein: CASSVGTSNTQYF. The CDR3 DNA is TGTGCCAGCAGCGTTGGGACTAGTAATACGCAGTATTTT. The J gene is TRBJ2-3, the V gene TRBV9; 8 nucleotides align to TRBD2. The CDR3 has 13 amino acids. The trim removed 2 bases at V and 7 bases at J, leaving 3 bases unmatched. The germline CDR1 and CDR2 sequences are SGDLS and YYNGEE.